This record concerns one TCR beta chain sequence. This entry belongs to a study of T cell changes during pregnancy in multiple sclerosis. Per the germline V gene, CDR1 is SNHLY and CDR2 is FYNNEI. This CDR3 is 17 amino acids long. Trimming removed 6 bases from V and 0 bases from J; junction bases left unmatched: 5. Clones were sequenced by immunoSEQ multiplex PCR, and TCRdb holds only the in-frame ones, with some missing. The repertoire holds about 20,000 clones, with approximately 90% as singletons. This receptor was identified in a female donor in good health, enrolled as a control in a pregnancy study. Source: CD8+ T cells from peripheral blood mononuclear cells, taken after pregnancy. The chain couples TRBV2 to TRBJ2-4; the match to TRBD2 covers 13 bases. The CDR3 bases are TGTGCCAGCAGGACTAGCGGGGGGCCGTCAGCCAAAAACATTCAGTACTTC. Protein sequence: CASRTSGGPSAKNIQYF.